This TCR beta chain was sequenced during a study of shared clonotypes between healthy human individuals. Recent vaccinations or acute infections were absent in the healthy HIV-negative adult donors. The CDR3 has 16 residues. CDR1 SEHNR and CDR2 FQNEAQ come from the germline V gene (reference sequence). Trimming cost V 3 bases and J 7 bases; bases outside gene matches: 12. Authors' data handling: Without quality scores, immunoSEQ junctional reads could not be filtered like full-length reads. TCRdb's table, derived via immunoSEQ multiplex PCR, lists solely in-frame clones and lacks some. Clone size and the V and J calls come from that table; the DNA yielded D and trimming. The table shows millions of clones, with about 95% occurring only once.

Sequenced: naive CD4+ T cells sorted from blood. The subset: CD45RA+ positively selected. The TCR was taken from a man aged 18 to 29 in good health. This sequence joins TRBV7-9 and TRBJ2-1; 7 bases are shared with TRBD2. CDR3 residues: CASSFSSAGAGNEQFF. In DNA form, the CDR3 reads TGTGCCAGCAGCTTTTCCTCTGCGGGAGCGGGAAATGAGCAGTTCTTC.